The sequence of this TCR beta chain was determined in a study of blood T cell repertoires in COVID-19 (TCRdb year 2020). For context, the study as a whole: Samples from collaborators originated in the United States, Italy and Spain and spanned both the acute and convalescent phases of COVID-19. The prospective study material was composed of cDNA or gDNA derived from T cells, B-cell-depleted T cells, or PBMCs. The dataset comprised deeply sampled blood TCRbeta repertoires from subjects exposed to, actively infected with, or recovered from COVID-19. The repertoires were made available in a free public database intended to serve as a resource for research on the immune response to SARS-CoV-2. The samples were drawn from two sources: the first 160 participants of the ongoing ImmuneRACE study, and 950 to 1,500 subjects contributed by 6 global collaborators. The sample metadata nearly always contained a de-identified subject ID, COVID-19 status, age in years and sex. Where HLA class I and class II types were available, the types were taken from metadata supplied by the sample provider, not from assay-based typing.

As to this clone: Its recognized antigen is unknown. Per-nucleotide qualities are absent, and no much larger clonotype sits a single base away.

The immunoSEQ Assay, a bias-controlled multiplex PCR, was used to amplify TCRbeta CDR3 regions from genomic DNA. For the original study's pipeline: The number of nucleated cells in each sample was estimated from the amplification of reference gene primers within the assay. To quantify the absolute abundance of each unique TCRbeta CDR3 rearrangement, sequence reads were collapsed and filtered. Productive Simpson clonality was computed per sample as the square root of Simpson's diversity index over productive rearrangements. The table comes from immuneACCESS by way of TCRdb, which keeps in-frame sequences with V and J called. Part of the clones is missing from these tables; in studies checked, under half for an unresolved V gene and the rest for unknown reasons. The V and J calls and clone size were taken over from that table, and D and trimming were inferred from the DNA. This sample is represented by fewer than 200,000 clones; roughly 82% of them were singletons. The ten largest clonotypes hold 8% to 9.5% of the sample.

The paper as a whole reports these results and caveats: The quantity of clinical and demographic metadata differed by source and by participant and was supplied without curation.

Collaborating institutions collected whole blood in K2EDTA tubes following their own protocols. Collaborator samples were shipped for TCRbeta analysis as frozen whole blood, isolated PBMCs, or DNA extracted from either sample type. The sample taken for sequencing was peripheral blood. The TCR sequence derives from a woman aged 70-85 years with acute or convalescent COVID-19.

This receptor carries the CDR3 CASNREANSPLHF. The bases are TGTGCCAGCAACAGGGAAGCCAATTCACCCCTCCACTTT. The receptor chain draws on TRBV9 and TRBJ1-6; the D gene is possibly TRBD1, with 6 bases matching. From a lookup of the germline V gene, CDR1 and CDR2 are SGDLS and YYNGEE. V gives up 6 bases and J gives up 7 bases, and the segment between their germline ends measures 11 bases. Including the terminal cysteine and phenylalanine, the CDR3 comprises 13 residues. Only CDR3 DNA remains: 39 bases, in frame from the first base.